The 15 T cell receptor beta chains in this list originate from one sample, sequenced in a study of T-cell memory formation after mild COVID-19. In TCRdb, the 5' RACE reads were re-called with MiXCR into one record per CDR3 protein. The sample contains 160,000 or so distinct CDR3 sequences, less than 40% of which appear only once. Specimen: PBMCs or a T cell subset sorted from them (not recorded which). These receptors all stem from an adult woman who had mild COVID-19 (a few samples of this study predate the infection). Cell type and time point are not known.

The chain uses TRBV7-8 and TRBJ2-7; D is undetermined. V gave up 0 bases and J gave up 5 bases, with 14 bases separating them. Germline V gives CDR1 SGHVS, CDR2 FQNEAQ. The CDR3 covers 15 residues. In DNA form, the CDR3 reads TGTGCCAGCAGCTTAGCGCGTTTGGGATACAACGAGCAGTACTTC. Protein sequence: CASSLARLGYNEQYF.

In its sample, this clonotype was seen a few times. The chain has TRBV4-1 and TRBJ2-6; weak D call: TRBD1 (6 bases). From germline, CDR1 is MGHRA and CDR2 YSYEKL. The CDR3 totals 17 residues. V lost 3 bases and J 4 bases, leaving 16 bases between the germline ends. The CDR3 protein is CASSHALQGAGANVLTF. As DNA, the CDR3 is TGCGCCAGCAGCCACGCCCTACAGGGTGCCGGGGCCAACGTCCTGACTTTC.

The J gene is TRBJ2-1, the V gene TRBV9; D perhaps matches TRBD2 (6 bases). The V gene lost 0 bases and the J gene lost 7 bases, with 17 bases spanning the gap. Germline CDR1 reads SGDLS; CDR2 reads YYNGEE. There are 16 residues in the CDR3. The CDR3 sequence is CASSVALAGRSNEQFF. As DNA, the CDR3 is TGTGCCAGCAGCGTAGCCCTTGCGGGGCGGTCTAATGAGCAGTTCTTC.

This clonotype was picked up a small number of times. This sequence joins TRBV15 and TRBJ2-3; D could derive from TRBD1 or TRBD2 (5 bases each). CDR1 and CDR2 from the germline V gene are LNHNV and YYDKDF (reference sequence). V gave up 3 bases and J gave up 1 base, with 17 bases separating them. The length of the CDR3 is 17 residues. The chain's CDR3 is CATSRGLEVGRTDTQYF. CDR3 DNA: TGTGCCACCAGCAGGGGTCTCGAGGTGGGACGCACAGATACGCAGTATTTT.

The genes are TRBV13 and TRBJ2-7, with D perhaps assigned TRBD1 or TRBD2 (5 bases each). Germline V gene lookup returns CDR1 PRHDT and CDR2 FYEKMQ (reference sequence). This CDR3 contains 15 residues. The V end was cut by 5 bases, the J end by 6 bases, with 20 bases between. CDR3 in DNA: TGTGCCAGCAGCCAAACCCGGGACCCCCTCCGCGAGCAGTACTTC. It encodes CASSQTRDPLREQYF.

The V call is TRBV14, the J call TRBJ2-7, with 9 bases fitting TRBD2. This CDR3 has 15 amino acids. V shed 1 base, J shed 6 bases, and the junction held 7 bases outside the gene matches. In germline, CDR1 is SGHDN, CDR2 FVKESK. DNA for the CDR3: TGTGCCAGCAGCCAAGTTCGCGGGGGGGCAGCCGAGCAGTACTTC. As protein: CASSQVRGGAAEQYF.

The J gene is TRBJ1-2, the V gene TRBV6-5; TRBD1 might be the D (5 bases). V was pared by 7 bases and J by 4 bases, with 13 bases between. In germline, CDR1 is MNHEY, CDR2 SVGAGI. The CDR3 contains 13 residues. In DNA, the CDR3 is TGTGCCAGCACCTCAAGTGGGACCTATGGCTACACCTTC. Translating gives CASTSSGTYGYTF.

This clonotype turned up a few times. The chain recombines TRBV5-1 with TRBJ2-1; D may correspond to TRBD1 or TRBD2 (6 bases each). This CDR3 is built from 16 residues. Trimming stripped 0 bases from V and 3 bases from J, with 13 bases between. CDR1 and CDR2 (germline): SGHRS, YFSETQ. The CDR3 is CASSLEGGPRYNEQFF. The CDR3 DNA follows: TGCGCCAGCAGCTTGGAGGGGGGCCCTCGCTACAATGAGCAGTTCTTC.

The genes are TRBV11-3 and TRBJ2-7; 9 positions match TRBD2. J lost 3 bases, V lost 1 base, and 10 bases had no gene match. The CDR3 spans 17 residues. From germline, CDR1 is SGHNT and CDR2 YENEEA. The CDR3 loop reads CASSLVDSSGDIYEQYF. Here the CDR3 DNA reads TGTGCCAGCAGCTTAGTAGACTCTAGCGGGGATATCTACGAGCAGTACTTC. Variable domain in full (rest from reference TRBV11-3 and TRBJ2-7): EAGVVQSPRYKIIEKKQPVAFWCNPISGHNTLYWYLQNLGQGPELLIRYENEEAVDDSQLPKDRFSAERLKGVDSTLKIQPAELGDSAVYLCASSLVDSSGDIYEQYFGPGTRLTVT.

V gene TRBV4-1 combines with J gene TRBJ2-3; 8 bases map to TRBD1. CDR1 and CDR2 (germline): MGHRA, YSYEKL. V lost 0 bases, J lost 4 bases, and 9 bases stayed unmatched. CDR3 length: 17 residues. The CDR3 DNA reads TGCGCCAGCAGCCAAGATAGGGCCACAGGGGGTGCAGATACGCAGTATTTT. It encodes CASSQDRATGGADTQYF.

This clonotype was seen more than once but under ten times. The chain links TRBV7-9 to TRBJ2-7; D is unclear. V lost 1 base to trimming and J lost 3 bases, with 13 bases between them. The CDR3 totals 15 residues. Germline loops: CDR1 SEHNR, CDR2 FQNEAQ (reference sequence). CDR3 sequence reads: CASSLEGSISYEQYF. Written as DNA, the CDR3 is TGTGCCAGCAGCTTAGAGGGCTCCATCAGCTACGAGCAGTACTTC. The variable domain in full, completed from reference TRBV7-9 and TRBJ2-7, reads DTGVSQNPRHKITKRGQNVTFRCDPISEHNRLYWYRQTLGQGPEFLTYFQNEAQLEKSRLLSDRFSAERPKGSFSTLEIQRTEQGDSAMYLCASSLEGSISYEQYFGPGTRLTVT.

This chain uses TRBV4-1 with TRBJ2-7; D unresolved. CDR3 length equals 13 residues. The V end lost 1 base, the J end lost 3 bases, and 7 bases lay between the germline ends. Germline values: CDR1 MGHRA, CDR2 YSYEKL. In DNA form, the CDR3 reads TGCGCCAGCAGCCAAGCAAGGGACTACGAGCAGTACTTC. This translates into CASSQARDYEQYF.

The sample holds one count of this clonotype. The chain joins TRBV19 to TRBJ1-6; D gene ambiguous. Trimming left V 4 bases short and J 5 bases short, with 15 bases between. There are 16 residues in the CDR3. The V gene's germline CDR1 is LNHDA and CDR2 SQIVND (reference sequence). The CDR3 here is CASSRPNVSHNSPLHF. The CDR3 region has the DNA TGTGCCAGTAGTAGGCCAAACGTGAGCCATAATTCACCCCTCCACTTT.

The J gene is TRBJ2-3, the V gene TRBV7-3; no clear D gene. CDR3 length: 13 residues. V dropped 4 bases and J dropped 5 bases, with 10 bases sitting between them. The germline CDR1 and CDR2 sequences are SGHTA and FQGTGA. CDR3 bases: TGTGCCAGCAGCTCGATGACGGGAGATACGCAGTATTTT. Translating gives CASSSMTGDTQYF.

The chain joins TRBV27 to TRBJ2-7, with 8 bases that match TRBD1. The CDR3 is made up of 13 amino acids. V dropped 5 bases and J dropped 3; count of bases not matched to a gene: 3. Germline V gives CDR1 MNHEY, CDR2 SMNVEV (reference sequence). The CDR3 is CASSRTGYYEQYF. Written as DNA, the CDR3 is TGTGCCAGCAGTCGGACAGGGTACTACGAGCAGTACTTC.